The T cell receptor (beta chain) described here comes from a study of PD-1 blockade in classical Hodgkin lymphoma. Overall study context: The patients were dosed with nivolumab 3 mg/kg, infused intravenously every 2 weeks.

TCRdb's copy holds only in-frame clones and misses some; the assay was immunoSEQ multiplex PCR. The table lists some 19,000 clones, over 65% of them singletons. Time point defined: cycle 4 day 1 (C4D1), after 6 weeks of nivolumab. All patients experienced relapse after autologous stem cell transplantation, and brentuximab vedotin exposure was variable. Classifying best responses yielded complete response, partial response or progressive disease. A remark on this clone: The antigen is unknown.

General study points: Nivolumab initiation under 1 year post-ASCT meant exclusion. By C4D1 there was a significant rise in CD4+ TCR diversity but not in CD8+ TCR diversity.

Per the germline V gene, CDR1 is MDHEN and CDR2 is SYDVKM. The trim removed 6 bases at V and 2 bases at J, leaving 17 bases unmatched. The CDR3 spans 19 residues. The input for sequencing was peripheral blood mononuclear cells (PBMCs), taken before the fourth cycle of nivolumab. This chain joins TRBV28 and TRBJ2-1; 9 bases align to TRBD2. This receptor was obtained from a human donor with classical Hodgkin lymphoma. CDR3 nucleotides: TGTGCCAGCAGCCATCCCGAGGGATTAGCGGGAGACGCCTACAATGAGCAGTTCTTC. Translated: CASSHPEGLAGDAYNEQFF.